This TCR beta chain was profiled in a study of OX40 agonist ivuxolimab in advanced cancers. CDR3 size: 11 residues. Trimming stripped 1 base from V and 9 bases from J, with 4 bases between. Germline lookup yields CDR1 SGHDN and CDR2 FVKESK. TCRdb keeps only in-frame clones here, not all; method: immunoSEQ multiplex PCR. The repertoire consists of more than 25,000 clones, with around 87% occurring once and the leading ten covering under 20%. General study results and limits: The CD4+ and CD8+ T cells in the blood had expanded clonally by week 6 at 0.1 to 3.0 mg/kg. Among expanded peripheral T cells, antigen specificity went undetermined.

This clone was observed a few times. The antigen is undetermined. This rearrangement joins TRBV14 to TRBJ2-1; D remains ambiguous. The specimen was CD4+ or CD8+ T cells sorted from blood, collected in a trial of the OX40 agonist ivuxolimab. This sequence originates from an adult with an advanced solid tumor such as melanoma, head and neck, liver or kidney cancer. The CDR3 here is CASSQGGEQFF. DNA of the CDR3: TGTGCCAGCAGCCAAGGGGGTGAGCAGTTCTTC. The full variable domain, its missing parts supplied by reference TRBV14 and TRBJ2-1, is EAGVTQFPSHSVIEKGQTVTLRCDPISGHDNLYWYRRVMGKEIKFLLHFVKESKQDESGMPNNRFLAERTGGTYSTLKVQPAELEDSGVYFCASSQGGEQFFGPGTRLTVL.